The 23 T cell receptor beta chains reported below all come from one sample, sequenced in a study of cytomegalovirus exposure and HLA in healthy donors. Researchers ran the PCR with 60 Vbeta and 13 Jbeta primers. Sequencing used immunoSEQ multiplex PCR; TCRdb keeps in-frame clones, though not all of them. The sample carries 200,000 or so clones, 65% to 85% recorded once. Sequenced input: PBMCs. The source of these receptors is a boy aged 2 to 10 in good health and CMV-seronegative.

This sequence joins TRBV27 and TRBJ2-3; D gene ambiguous. The germline V gene encodes CDR1 MNHEY and CDR2 SMNVEV (reference sequence). Trimming stripped 0 bases from V and 0 bases from J, with 13 bases between. The CDR3 runs 17 residues. The CDR3 loop reads CASSLSSPGFSTDTQYF. The CDR3 bases are TGTGCCAGCAGTTTATCGTCCCCAGGATTCAGCACAGATACGCAGTATTTT.

This chain's CDR3 is CASSHGETQYF. For the CDR3, the DNA is TGTGCCAGCAGCCACGGGGAGACCCAGTACTTC. The chain combines TRBV6-5 with TRBJ2-5, with unresolved D. Germline CDR1 reads MNHEY; CDR2 reads SVGAGI. V lost 6 bases, J lost 5 bases, and 7 bases lay in between. The CDR3 has 11 residues.

The genes are TRBV19 and TRBJ1-1, with D perhaps TRBD1 (5 bases). The germline V gene has CDR1 LNHDA and CDR2 SQIVND (reference sequence). The CDR3 has 13 amino acids. V shed 6 bases and J shed 8 bases, with 16 bases lying between them. This CDR3 reads CASRLQGPGEAFF. CDR3 bases: TGTGCCAGTAGATTGCAGGGCCCAGGGGAAGCTTTCTTT.

In its sample, this clone was seen a few times. J is TRBJ2-5 and V is TRBV6-5; possibly TRBD1 for D (5 bases). Trimming cost V 11 bases and J 0 bases, with 10 bases left between them. Germline loops: CDR1 MNHEY, CDR2 SVGAGI. This CDR3 is built from 12 residues. The CDR3 region has the DNA TGTGCCTCAAGGGGTAACCAAGAGACCCAGTACTTC. Its protein is CASRGNQETQYF.

This chain joins TRBV7-2 and TRBJ2-3, with 12 bases aligning to TRBD2. J gave up 15 bases and V 5 bases, and 18 bases lay outside the gene matches. Germline CDR1 and CDR2: SGHTA and FQGNSA. The CDR3 contains 16 residues. Written as DNA, the CDR3 is TGTGCCAGCAGCGCGTCCGGGACTAGCGGGTTTCAGGAACTCTATTTT. Translated: CASSASGTSGFQELYF.

V usage is TRBV6-1 and J usage is TRBJ1-2; maybe TRBD1 (5 bases). CDR1 is MNHNS, CDR2 SASEGT, per germline. The CDR3 sequence is 15 residues long. Trimming pared 3 bases from V and 2 bases from J, leaving 13 bases between. This CDR3 is CASSDYTGPNYGYTF. In DNA form, the CDR3 reads TGTGCCAGCAGTGACTATACAGGACCCAACTATGGCTACACCTTC.

The chain has TRBV27 and TRBJ2-5, with 11 bases fitting TRBD2. This CDR3 has 16 amino acids. Per the germline V gene, CDR1 is MNHEY and CDR2 is SMNVEV (reference sequence). Trimming cost V 6 bases and J 3 bases; bases outside gene matches: 9. CDR3 DNA sequence: TGTGCCAGCAGCCCACTACTAGCGGGAGAAGAAGAGACCCAGTACTTC. It specifies CASSPLLAGEEETQYF.

V is TRBV10-1 and J is TRBJ1-5; no definite D call. The CDR3 consists of 13 residues. Germline V gene data show CDR1 as WNHNN and CDR2 as SYGVQD (reference sequence). Trimming cost V 8 bases and J 5 bases, with 13 bases left between them. The CDR3 sequence: CASPSRTYQPQHF. The CDR3 DNA follows: TGCGCCAGCCCTTCGAGGACTTATCAGCCCCAGCATTTT.

The J gene is TRBJ2-7, the V gene TRBV23-1; no clear D. TRBV23-1 carries the ORF label, with uncertain function. With 2 bases removed from V and 4 bases from J, the gap between germline ends came to 15 bases. The CDR3 is 15 residues long. CDR3 nucleotide sequence: TGCGCCAGCAGTCAAGGCCCGTTCCCCCGATACGAGCAGTACTTC. As protein: CASSQGPFPRYEQYF.

The chain is built from TRBV7-9 and TRBJ2-3; TRBD2 might be the D (6 bases). Trimming removed 6 bases from V and 2 bases from J, with 18 bases in between. CDR1 and CDR2 from the germline V gene are SEHNR and FQNEAQ (reference sequence). This CDR3 has 16 residues. This chain's CDR3 is CASSLIRDFNTDTQYF. DNA for the CDR3: TGTGCCAGCAGTCTCATCCGGGACTTTAACACAGATACGCAGTATTTT.

The chain couples TRBV11-3 to TRBJ2-1; the match to TRBD1 covers 8 bases. This CDR3 spans 16 amino acids. Germline V gene sequence: CDR1 SGHNT, CDR2 YENEEA. Trimming removed 3 bases from V and 2 bases from J; junction bases left unmatched: 6. CDR3 region: CASSFQGALPYNEQFF. Written as DNA, the CDR3 is TGTGCCAGCAGCTTTCAGGGGGCGCTTCCCTACAATGAGCAGTTCTTC.

The V and J genes are TRBV20-1 and TRBJ2-1, with D possibly being TRBD1 (6 bases). Germline CDR1 is DFQATT and CDR2 is SNEGSKA (reference sequence). V was clipped by 8 bases and J by 10 bases, with 12 bases between them. There are 10 residues in the CDR3. CDR3 region: CSSTQGEQFF. The CDR3 DNA reads as TGCAGTTCGACACAGGGAGAGCAGTTCTTC.

This chain joins TRBV7-2 and TRBJ2-7; 10 bases fit TRBD2. The CDR3 totals 15 residues. V lost 5 bases to trimming and J lost 1 base; unmatched junction nucleotides: 5. CDR1 is SGHTA and CDR2 is FQGNSA in the germline V gene. CDR3 DNA: TGTGCCAGCAGCCCGACTAGCGGGCCTTCCTACGAGCAGTACTTC. Its translation is CASSPTSGPSYEQYF.

The chain uses TRBV6-1 and TRBJ2-3; D unresolved. Trimming took 1 base from V and 3 from J, leaving 14 bases between them. Germline assignment: CDR1 MNHNS and CDR2 SASEGT. The CDR3 loop spans 16 amino acids. CDR3: CASSEGTNRPTDTQYF. The CDR3 DNA reads TGTGCCAGCAGTGAAGGAACTAACCGACCGACAGATACGCAGTATTTT.

V usage is TRBV11-3 and J usage is TRBJ2-3; 11 bases are shared with TRBD1. V dropped 1 base and J dropped 3; count of bases not matched to a gene: 3. Germline V gene lookup returns CDR1 SGHNT and CDR2 YENEEA. The CDR3 runs to 16 residues. The CDR3 sequence: CASSLAGQGVTDTQYF. CDR3 DNA: TGTGCCAGCAGCTTAGCGGGACAGGGGGTTACAGATACGCAGTATTTT.

The V and J genes are TRBV20-1 and TRBJ2-1; tentative D call: TRBD2 (7 bases). V was pared by 6 bases and J by 13 bases, with 16 bases between. The CDR3 loop spans 11 amino acids. Looked up from germline, CDR1 is DFQATT and CDR2 is SNEGSKA (reference sequence). Here the CDR3 reads CSAPGAGAQFF. For the CDR3, the DNA is TGCAGTGCCCCGGGGGCGGGAGCTCAGTTCTTC.

The CDR3, as DNA: TGTGCCAGCAGCAAAGTTTCTGGTGAGTATGGTGAAAAACTGTTTTTT. This gives the protein CASSKVSGEYGEKLFF. The V call is TRBV21-1, the J call TRBJ1-4. TRBV21-1 is a pseudogene locus. There are 16 residues in the CDR3.

This clone was detected only once. V and J are TRBV30 and TRBJ1-2; 7 nucleotides agree with TRBD1. The CDR3 totals 13 residues. After removal of 5 bases from V and 4 bases from J, the junction contained 7 bases not matched to a gene. CDR1 and CDR2 (germline): GTSNPN, SVGIG (reference sequence). The DNA for the CDR3 is TGTGCCTGGGACAGGGCTCTAGCCTATGGCTACACCTTC. Its translation is CAWDRALAYGYTF.

The CDR3 is CASSLRLEGGNTEAFF. The CDR3 coding sequence is TGTGCCAGCTCACTGAGGTTGGAGGGAGGAAACACTGAAGCTTTCTTT. This chain connects TRBV18 to TRBJ1-1, with D hard to call. The V and J ends lost 4 bases and 2 bases respectively, with 17 bases between them. CDR1 and CDR2 from the germline V gene are KGHSH and LQKENI. This CDR3 has 16 amino acids.

This chain connects TRBV4-2 to TRBJ2-4, with a weak D call TRBD1 (7 bases). The V and J ends lost 0 bases and 10 bases respectively, with 13 bases between them. Germline V gene data show CDR1 as LGHNA and CDR2 as YNFKEQ. CDR3 length equals 14 residues. The CDR3 sequence is CASSQEEGAAIQYF. The CDR3 DNA reads as TGTGCCAGCAGCCAAGAGGAGGGGGCCGCGATTCAGTACTTC.

This clone has just one count. The rearrangement joins TRBV30 to TRBJ2-3; 13 bases are a match to TRBD2. V shed 8 bases and J 5 bases; nucleotides not matched to a gene: 1. The CDR3 consists of 12 residues. The germline V gene encodes CDR1 GTSNPN and CDR2 SVGIG (reference sequence). The CDR3 region is CAGTSGVDTQYF. Written as DNA, the CDR3 is TGTGCCGGGACTAGCGGGGTAGATACGCAGTATTTT.

The V gene is TRBV7-9, the J gene TRBJ1-2, with D possibly TRBD1 on 5 matching bases. CDR1 and CDR2 from the germline V gene are SEHNR and FQNEAQ (reference sequence). This CDR3 region has 16 residues. Deletions cut 3 bases from V and 4 bases from J, with 18 bases between. CDR3 amino acids: CASSFSPPGMRYGYTF. The CDR3 DNA reads as TGTGCCAGCAGCTTTTCCCCCCCAGGGATGCGCTATGGCTACACCTTC.

The genes are TRBV2 and TRBJ2-5, with 9 nucleotides matching TRBD2. The V segment lost 6 bases and the J segment 0 bases; nucleotides outside the gene matches: 5. The CDR3 is made up of 15 amino acids. Looked up from germline, CDR1 is SNHLY and CDR2 is FYNNEI. The CDR3 DNA reads TGTGCCAGCAGCCGCCTAGCGGGGAACCAAGAGACCCAGTACTTC. Amino acids: CASSRLAGNQETQYF.